This TCR beta chain was recovered during a study of T cells in Graves' hyperthyroidism and ophthalmopathy. This clonotype appeared many times. Germline V gives CDR1 MDHEN, CDR2 SYDVKM. V lost 2 bases, J lost 6 bases, and 8 bases stayed unmatched. This CDR3 has 15 residues. RNA transcripts gave rise to amplified TCR beta CDR3 regions. A first-round RT-PCR of the TCR CDR3 used the HTBI primer set. TCRdb reprocessed the multiplex PCR reads via MiXCR and lists one record per CDR3 protein. This sample has about 600,000 distinct CDR3 sequences, with approximately 15% found just once. The rearrangement uses TRBV28 and TRBJ1-1; 8 nucleotides align to TRBD1. The receptor was isolated from a woman aged 35 to 49 with Graves' ophthalmopathy. The specimen sequenced was blood. CDR3 nucleotide sequence: TGTGCCAGCAGTTTAATGCAGGGGGCGCGAGCTGAAGCTTTCTTT. Amino acid sequence: CASSLMQGARAEAFF.